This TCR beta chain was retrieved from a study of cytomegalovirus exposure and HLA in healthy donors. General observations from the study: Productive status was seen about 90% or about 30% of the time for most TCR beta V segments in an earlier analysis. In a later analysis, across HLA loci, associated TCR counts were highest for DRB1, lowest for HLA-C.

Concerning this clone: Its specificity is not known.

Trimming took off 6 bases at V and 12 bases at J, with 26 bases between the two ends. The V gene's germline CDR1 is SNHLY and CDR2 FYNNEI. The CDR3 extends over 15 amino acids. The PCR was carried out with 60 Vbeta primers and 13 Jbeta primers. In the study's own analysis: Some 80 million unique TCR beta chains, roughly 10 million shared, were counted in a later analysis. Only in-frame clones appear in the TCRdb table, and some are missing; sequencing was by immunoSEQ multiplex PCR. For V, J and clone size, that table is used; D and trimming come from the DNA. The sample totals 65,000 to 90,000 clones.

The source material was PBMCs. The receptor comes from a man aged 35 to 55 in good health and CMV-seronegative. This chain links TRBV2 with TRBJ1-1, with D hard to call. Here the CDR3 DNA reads TGTGCCAGCAGGATGGGGAGGCAGTCGACTTCCTTCCCTTTCTTT. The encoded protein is CASRMGRQSTSFPFF.